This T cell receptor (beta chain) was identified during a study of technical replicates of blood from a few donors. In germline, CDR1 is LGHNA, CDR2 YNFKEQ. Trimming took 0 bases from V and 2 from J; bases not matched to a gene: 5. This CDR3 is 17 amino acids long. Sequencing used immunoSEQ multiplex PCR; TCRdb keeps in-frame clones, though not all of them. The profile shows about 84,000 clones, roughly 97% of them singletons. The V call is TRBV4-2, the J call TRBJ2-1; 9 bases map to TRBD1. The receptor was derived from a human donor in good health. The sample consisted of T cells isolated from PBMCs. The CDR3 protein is CASSQDPGQGTYNEQFF. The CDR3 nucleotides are TGTGCCAGCAGCCAAGACCCCGGACAGGGGACCTACAATGAGCAGTTCTTC.